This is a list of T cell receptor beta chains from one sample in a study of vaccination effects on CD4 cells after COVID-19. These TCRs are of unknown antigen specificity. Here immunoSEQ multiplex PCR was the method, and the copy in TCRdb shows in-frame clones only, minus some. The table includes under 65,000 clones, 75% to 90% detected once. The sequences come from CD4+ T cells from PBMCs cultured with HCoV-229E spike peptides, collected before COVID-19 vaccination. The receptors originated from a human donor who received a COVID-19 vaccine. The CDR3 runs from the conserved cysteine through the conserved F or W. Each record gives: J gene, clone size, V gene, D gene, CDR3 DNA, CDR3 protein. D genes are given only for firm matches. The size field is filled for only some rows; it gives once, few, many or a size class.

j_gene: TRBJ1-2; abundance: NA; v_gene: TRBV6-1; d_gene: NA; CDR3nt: TGTGCCAGCAGTGACCCGCGACAGGATAACTATGGCTACACCTTC; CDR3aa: CASSDPRQDNYGYTF
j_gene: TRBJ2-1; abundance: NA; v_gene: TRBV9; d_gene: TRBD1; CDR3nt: TGTGCCAGCAGCGCCGACCGGGACAGGGGATCTTTAGTGCAGTTCTTC; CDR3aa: CASSADRDRGSLVQFF
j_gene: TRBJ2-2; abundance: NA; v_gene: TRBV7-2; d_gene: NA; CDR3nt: TGTGCCAGCAGCAGAACCCTCCCAGGGACCGGGGAGCTGTTTTTT; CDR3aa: CASSRTLPGTGELFF
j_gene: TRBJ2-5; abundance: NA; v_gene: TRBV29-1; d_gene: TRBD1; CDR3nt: TGCAGCGCTGGGACAGCCCGAGAGACCCAGTACTTC; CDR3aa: CSAGTARETQYF
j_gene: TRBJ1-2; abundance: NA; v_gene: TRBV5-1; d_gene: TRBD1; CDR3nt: TGCGCCAGCAGCCTCGGGGACAGAGAAATCTATGGCTACACCTTC; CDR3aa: CASSLGDREIYGYTF
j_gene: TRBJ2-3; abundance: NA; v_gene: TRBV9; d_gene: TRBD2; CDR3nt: TGTGCCAGCAGCCCCTCCGCTAGCGGGGGGGCCACAGATACGCAGTATTTT; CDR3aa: CASSPSASGGATDTQYF
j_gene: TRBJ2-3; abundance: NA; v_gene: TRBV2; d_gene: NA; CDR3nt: TGTGCCAGCACCCCCCTAACAGGGAGTACAGATACGCAGTATTTT; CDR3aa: CASTPLTGSTDTQYF
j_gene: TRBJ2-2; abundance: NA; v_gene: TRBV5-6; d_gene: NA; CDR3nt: TGTGCCAGCAGCTTTCTGCAGGGATTTAACACCGGGGAGCTGTTTTTT; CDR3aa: CASSFLQGFNTGELFF
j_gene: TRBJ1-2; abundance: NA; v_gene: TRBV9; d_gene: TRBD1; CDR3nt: TGTGCCAGCAGCGACCAACAGGGGGATTATGGCTACACCTTC; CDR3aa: CASSDQQGDYGYTF
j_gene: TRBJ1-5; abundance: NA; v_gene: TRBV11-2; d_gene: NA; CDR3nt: TGTGCCAGCAGCTTAGAGGATGGATTAAATCAGCCCCAGCATTTT; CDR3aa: CASSLEDGLNQPQHF
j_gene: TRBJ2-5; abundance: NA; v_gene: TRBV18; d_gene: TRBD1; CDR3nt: TGTGCCAGCTCACCAAAGACAGGGTCGGAGACCCAGTACTTC; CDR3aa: CASSPKTGSETQYF
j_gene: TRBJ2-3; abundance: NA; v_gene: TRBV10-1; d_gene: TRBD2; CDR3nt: TGCGCCAGCAGTGTTAGCGGCGGGAGGACAGATACGCAGTATTTT; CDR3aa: CASSVSGGRTDTQYF
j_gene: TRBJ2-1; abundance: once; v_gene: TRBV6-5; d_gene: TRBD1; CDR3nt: TGTGCCAGCACTTATCAGGGGGCGCGCGAGCAGTTCTTC; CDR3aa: CASTYQGAREQFF
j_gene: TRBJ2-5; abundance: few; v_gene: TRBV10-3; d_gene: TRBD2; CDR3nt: TGTGCCATCGGTGGAGCGGGGTCGTGGCAAGAGACCCAGTACTTC; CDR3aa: CAIGGAGSWQETQYF
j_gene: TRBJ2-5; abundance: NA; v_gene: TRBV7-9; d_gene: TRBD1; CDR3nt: TGTGCCAGCAGCTTAGTGGACAGGGGTGAGACCCAGTACTTC; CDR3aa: CASSLVDRGETQYF
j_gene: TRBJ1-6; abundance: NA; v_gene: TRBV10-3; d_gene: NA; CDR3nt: TGTGCCATCAGTGGGACAAACCTGACACCCCTCCACTTT; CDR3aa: CAISGTNLTPLHF
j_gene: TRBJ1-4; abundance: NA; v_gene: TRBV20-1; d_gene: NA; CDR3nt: TGCAGTGCTAGTGTAACAGGGAGAAATGAAAAACTGTTTTTT; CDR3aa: CSASVTGRNEKLFF
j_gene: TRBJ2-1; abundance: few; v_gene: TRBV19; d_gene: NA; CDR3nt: TGTGCCAGTAGTAGACTAGACACGGACTTCTCAAATGAGCAGTTCTTC; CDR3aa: CASSRLDTDFSNEQFF
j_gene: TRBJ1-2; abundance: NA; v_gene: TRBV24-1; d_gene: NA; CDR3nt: TGTGCCACCAGTGACCCTGAGGGGGGCTATGGCTACACCTTC; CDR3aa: CATSDPEGGYGYTF
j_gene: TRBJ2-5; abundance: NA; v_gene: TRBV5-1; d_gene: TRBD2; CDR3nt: TGCGCCAGCTCCTCTGGGGCGGGGGGGCAGGAGACCCAGTACTTC; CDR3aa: CASSSGAGGQETQYF
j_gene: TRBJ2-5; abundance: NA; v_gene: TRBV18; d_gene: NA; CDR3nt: TGTGCCAGCTCACCGGGGCACCAAGAGACCCAGTACTTC; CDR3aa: CASSPGHQETQYF
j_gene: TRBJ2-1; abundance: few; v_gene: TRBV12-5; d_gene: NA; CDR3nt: TGTGCTAGTGGTTACACTCCTGACGGGGGCTCTGTGTTGAACTACAATGAGCAGTTCTTC; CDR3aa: CASGYTPDGGSVLNYNEQFF
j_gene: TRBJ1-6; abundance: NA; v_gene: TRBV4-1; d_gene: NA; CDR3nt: TGCGCCAGCAGCCAAGATAGGGTCGGGGGTTTTAATTCACCCCTCCACTTT; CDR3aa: CASSQDRVGGFNSPLHF
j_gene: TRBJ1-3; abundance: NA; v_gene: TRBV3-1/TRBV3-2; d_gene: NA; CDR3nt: TGTGCCAGCAGCCAAACAGACTCTGGAAACACCATATATTTT; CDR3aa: CASSQTDSGNTIYF
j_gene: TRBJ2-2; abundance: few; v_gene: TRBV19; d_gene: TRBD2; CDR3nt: TGTGCCAGTACGGGGTCCCCAGCGGGGCAGCCGAACACCGGGGAGCTGTTTTTT; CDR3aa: CASTGSPAGQPNTGELFF
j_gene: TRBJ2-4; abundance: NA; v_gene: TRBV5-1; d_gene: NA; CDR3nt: TGCGCCAGCAGCTTGGTCGGGGTGGAAAACATTCAGTACTTC; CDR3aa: CASSLVGVENIQYF
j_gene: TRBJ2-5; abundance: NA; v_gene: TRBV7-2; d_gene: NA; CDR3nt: TGTGCCAGCAGCTTAAGGGTTGGCCAAGAGACCCAGTACTTC; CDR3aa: CASSLRVGQETQYF
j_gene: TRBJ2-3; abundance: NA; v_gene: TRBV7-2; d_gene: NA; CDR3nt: TGTGCCAGCAGCTTAGCGGCCACAGATACGCAGTATTTT; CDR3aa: CASSLAATDTQYF
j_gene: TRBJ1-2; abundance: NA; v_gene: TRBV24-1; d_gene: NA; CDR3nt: TGTGCCACCAGTGATGGGGGGAGATCAAGCTATGGCTACACCTTC; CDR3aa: CATSDGGRSSYGYTF
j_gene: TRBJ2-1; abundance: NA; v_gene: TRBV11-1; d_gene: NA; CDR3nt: TGTGCCAGCAGCTCCCTCGCGCTATTGCGGGAGCAGTTCTTC; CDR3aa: CASSSLALLREQFF
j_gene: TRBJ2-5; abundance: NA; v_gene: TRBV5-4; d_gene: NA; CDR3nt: TGTGCCAGCAGCTTGGCCTCCAGGACCGAAGAGACCCAGTACTTC; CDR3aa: CASSLASRTEETQYF
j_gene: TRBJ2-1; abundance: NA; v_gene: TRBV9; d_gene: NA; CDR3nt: TGTGCCAGCAGCGTAGCAGCGTACAATGAGCAGTTCTTC; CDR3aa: CASSVAAYNEQFF
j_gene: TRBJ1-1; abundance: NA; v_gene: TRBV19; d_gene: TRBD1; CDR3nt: TGTGCCAGTAGTCCCCAGGGGGTGAGGACTGAAGCTTTCTTT; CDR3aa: CASSPQGVRTEAFF
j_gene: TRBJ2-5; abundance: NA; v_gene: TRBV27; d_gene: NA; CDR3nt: TGTGCCAGCAAACCAAAACAGGGCCAAGAGACCCAGTACTTC; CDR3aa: CASKPKQGQETQYF
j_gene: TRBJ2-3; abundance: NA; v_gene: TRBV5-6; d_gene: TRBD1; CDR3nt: TGTGCCAGCAGCTGGGGACAGGGCGCCACAGATACGCAGTATTTT; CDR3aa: CASSWGQGATDTQYF
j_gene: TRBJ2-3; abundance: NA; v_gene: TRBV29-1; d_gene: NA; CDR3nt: TGCAGCGCCCAGACGGGGATAAGCACAGATACGCAGTATTTT; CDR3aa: CSAQTGISTDTQYF
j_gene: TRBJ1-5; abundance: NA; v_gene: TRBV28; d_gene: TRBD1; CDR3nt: TGTGCCAGCAGTTTCGGTGCAGGGGGATGGCAGCCCCAGCATTTT; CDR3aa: CASSFGAGGWQPQHF
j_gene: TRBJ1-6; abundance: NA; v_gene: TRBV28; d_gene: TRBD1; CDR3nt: TGTGCCACAGGGGGCGCGACATATAATTCACCCCTCCACTTT; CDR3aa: CATGGATYNSPLHF
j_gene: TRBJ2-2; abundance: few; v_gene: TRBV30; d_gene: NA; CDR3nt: TGTGCCTGGAGTGTAAGGGGTACCGGGGAGCTGTTTTTT; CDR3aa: CAWSVRGTGELFF
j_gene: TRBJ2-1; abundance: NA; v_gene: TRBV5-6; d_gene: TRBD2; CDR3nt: TGTGCCAGCAGCTTTTCGGGGGGGCGAAATGAGCAGTTCTTC; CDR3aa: CASSFSGGRNEQFF
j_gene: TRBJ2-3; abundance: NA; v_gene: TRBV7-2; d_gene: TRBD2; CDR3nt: TGTGCCAGCAGCTCCCAGACTAGCGGGGGGGCAGATACGCAGTATTTT; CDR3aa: CASSSQTSGGADTQYF
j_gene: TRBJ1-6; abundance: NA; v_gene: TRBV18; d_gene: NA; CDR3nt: TGTGCCAGCTCACCGTCTGCCAGCTGGGGATATAATTCACCCCTCCACTTT; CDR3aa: CASSPSASWGYNSPLHF
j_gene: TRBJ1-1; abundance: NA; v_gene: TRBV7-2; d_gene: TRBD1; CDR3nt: TGTGCCAGCAGCTCCCATCAGGGGGGGACTGAAGCTTTCTTT; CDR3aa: CASSSHQGGTEAFF
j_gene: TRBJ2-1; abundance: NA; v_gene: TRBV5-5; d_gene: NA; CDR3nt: TGTGCCAGCAGCTTTCTCAGGGAGTCCTACAATGAGCAGTTCTTC; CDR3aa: CASSFLRESYNEQFF
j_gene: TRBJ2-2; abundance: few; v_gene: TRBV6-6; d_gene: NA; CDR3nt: TGTGCCAGCAGTCCCGGACGGAACGGGGAGCTGTTTTTT; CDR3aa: CASSPGRNGELFF
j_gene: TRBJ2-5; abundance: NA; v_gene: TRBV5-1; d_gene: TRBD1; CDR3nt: TGCGCCAGCAGCTCTGACAGGGGGAACGGTCAAGAGACCCAGTACTTC; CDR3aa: CASSSDRGNGQETQYF
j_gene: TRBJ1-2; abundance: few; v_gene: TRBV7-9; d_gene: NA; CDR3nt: TGTGCCAGCAGCCAAGCGGCCGGGGAAAACTATGGCTACACCTTC; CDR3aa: CASSQAAGENYGYTF
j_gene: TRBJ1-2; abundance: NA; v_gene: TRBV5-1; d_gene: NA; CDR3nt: TGCGCCAGCAGCTTCGAGGGGGTTATAAACTATGGCTACACCTTC; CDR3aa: CASSFEGVINYGYTF
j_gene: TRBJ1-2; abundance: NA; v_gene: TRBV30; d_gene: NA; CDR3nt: TGTGCCTGGTCCCTCATTACCTATGGCTACACCTTC; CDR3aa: CAWSLITYGYTF
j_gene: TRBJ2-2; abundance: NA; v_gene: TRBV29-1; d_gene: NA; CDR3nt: TGCAGCGCCTTTGCCACACCGACCGGGGAGCTGTTTTTT; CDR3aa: CSAFATPTGELFF
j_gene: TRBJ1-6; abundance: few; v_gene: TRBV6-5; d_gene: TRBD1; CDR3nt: TGTGCCAGCAGTTCGGACAGGGGGTCACCCCTCCACTTT; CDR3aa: CASSSDRGSPLHF
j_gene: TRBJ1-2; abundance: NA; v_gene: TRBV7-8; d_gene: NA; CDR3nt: TGTGCCAGCAGCTTCTCCCTGGGCTATGGCTACACCTTC; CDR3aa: CASSFSLGYGYTF
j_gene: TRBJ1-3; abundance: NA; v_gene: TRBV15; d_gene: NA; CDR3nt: TGTGCCACCAGCAGTAAGCTTAGAGGAAACACCATATATTTT; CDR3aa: CATSSKLRGNTIYF
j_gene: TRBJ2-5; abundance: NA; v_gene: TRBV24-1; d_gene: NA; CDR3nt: TGTGCCACCAGTGATCGCCGCGGTAAAGAGACCCAGTACTTC; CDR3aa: CATSDRRGKETQYF
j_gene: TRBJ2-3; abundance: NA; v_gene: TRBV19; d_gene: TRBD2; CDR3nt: TGTGCCAGTAGTATCGGACTAGCGGGGCCAGATACGCAGTATTTT; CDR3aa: CASSIGLAGPDTQYF
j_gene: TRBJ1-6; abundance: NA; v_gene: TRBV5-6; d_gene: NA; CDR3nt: TGTGCCAGCAGCTTGCTCACACAGAATAATTCACCCCTCCACTTT; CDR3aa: CASSLLTQNNSPLHF
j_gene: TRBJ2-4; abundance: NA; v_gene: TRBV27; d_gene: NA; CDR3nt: TGTGCCAGCAGTTTATCGACACTAGCCAAAAACATTCAGTACTTC; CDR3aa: CASSLSTLAKNIQYF